This TCR beta chain was identified in a study of tissue T cells after allogeneic stem cell transplantation. Study-level points and caveats: This small cohort was clinically heterogeneous, and sampling depth was a limitation. Alloreactivity or antigen specificity of tissue TCRs was not determined; some clones might be host cells. Tissue-detected TCR repertoire was only partly captured by blood and spleen T cells.

Time point denoted: mouse harvest day 7 after allogeneic transplant. Tail vein injection delivered 10^7 T-cell-depleted bone marrow cells and 10^6 splenic CD5+ T cells. B6 (H2b) cells into BALB/c (H2d) mice; tissues taken at day 7 or 14. The CDR3 loop spans 12 amino acids. Germline values: CDR1 KGHPV, CDR2 FQNQEV (reference sequence). Trimming pared 0 bases from V and 8 bases from J, leaving 7 bases between. Repertoires were generated with immunoSEQ multiplex PCR, while TCRdb's copy carries only in-frame clones and drops some. The sample comprises 8,700 or so clones, roughly 45% of which are singletons, and less than 8.5% rests with the top ten. With respect to this clone: The antigen is not known. Gene names and germline match the mouse. The CDR3 is cut off 1 residue early in the read; its end comes from the germline J gene.

Sequencing input: gut tissue. The chain employs TRBV26 and TRBJ1-1, with D uncertain. The TCR sequence derives from a female BALB/c mouse given C57BL/6 T cells with graft-versus-host disease after an allogeneic hematopoietic cell transplant. The CDR3 here is CASSLSLGEVFF. The DNA read from the CDR3 is TGTGCCAGCAGTCTGTCGCTAGGGGAAGTCTTC.